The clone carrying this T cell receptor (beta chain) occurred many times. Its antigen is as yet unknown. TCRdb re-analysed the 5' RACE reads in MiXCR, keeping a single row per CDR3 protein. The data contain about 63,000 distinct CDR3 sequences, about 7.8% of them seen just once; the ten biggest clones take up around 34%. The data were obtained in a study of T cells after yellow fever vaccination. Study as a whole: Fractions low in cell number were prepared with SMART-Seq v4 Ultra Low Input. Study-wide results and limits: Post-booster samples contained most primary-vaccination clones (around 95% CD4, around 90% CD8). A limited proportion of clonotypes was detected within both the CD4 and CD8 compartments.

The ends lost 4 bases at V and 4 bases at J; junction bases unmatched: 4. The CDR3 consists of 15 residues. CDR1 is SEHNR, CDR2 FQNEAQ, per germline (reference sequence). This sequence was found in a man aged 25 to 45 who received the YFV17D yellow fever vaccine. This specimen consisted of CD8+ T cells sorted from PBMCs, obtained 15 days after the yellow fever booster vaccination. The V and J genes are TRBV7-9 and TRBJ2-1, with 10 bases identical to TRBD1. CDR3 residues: CASSSGTGVYNEQFF. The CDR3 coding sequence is TGTGCCAGCAGCTCCGGGACAGGGGTTTACAATGAGCAGTTCTTC.